This entry is about one T cell receptor beta chain. What antigen it recognizes has not been identified. No base quality values were provided; no much bigger clone lies one nucleotide off. One collaborating source in Seattle enrolled patients during active infection and followed them longitudinally through the course of disease. Each collaborating institution followed its own protocols to collect whole blood in K2EDTA tubes. For TCRbeta analysis, collaborators shipped samples in one of three forms: frozen whole blood, isolated PBMCs, or DNA extracted from either of those sample types. This entry is derived from a study of blood T cell repertoires in COVID-19 (dated by TCRdb to 2019 to 2021). Regarding the research as a whole: The collaborator samples originated in the United States, Italy and Spain and spanned the acute and convalescent phases of COVID-19. The prospective study material was composed of cDNA or gDNA derived from T cells, B-cell-depleted T cells, or PBMCs. Deeply sampled blood TCRbeta repertoires from subjects exposed to, actively infected with, or recovered from COVID-19 were included in the dataset. The repertoires were released in a freely available public database meant as a resource for research on the immune response to SARS-CoV-2. The samples were drawn from the first 160 participants of the ongoing ImmuneRACE study and from roughly 1,300 subjects provided by 6 global collaborators. Sample metadata almost always included a de-identified subject ID, COVID-19 status, age in years and sex. Where HLA class I and class II types were available, the types were taken from metadata supplied by the sample provider, not from assay-based typing. What the authors observed across the whole study: How much clinical and demographic metadata was included differed by source and by participant, and the metadata was provided uncurated.

V is shortened by 4 bases, J by 5 bases, and the region joining them spans 11 bases. CDR1 is given as SQVTM and CDR2 as ANQGSEA, both from the germline V gene. The CDR3 covers 12 residues, taking in both the cysteine and the phenylalanine. The only DNA kept is the CDR3, 36 bases in frame from the first base. The immunoSEQ Assay, a bias-controlled multiplex PCR, was used to amplify TCRbeta CDR3 regions from genomic DNA. The authors processed their data as follows. The number of nucleated cells in each sample was estimated from the amplification of reference gene primers within the assay. To quantify the absolute abundance of each unique TCRbeta CDR3 rearrangement, sequence reads were collapsed and filtered. Productive Simpson clonality was computed per sample as the square root of Simpson's diversity index over productive rearrangements. Here the immuneACCESS table is served through TCRdb, limited to in-frame sequences with V and J called. Missing clones are a known gap in these copies; in checked studies unresolved V genes cover under half, and the rest lacks a known reason. D and trimming were read from the DNA, whereas the V and J calls and clone size are those reported in that table. This sample has 250,000 to 300,000 clones in its table, and about 90% of those were observed once. Approximately 6% of the sample belongs to the ten largest clones.

This receptor was taken from a woman aged 45-65 years with COVID-19, enrolled during active disease. Sequencing used peripheral blood. The chain joins TRBV29-1 to TRBJ2-5; the D gene identity is not certain. In nucleotide form, the sequence is TGCAGCGTTGCCGCCTCAGCGGAGACCCAGTACTTC. It codes for CSVAASAETQYF.